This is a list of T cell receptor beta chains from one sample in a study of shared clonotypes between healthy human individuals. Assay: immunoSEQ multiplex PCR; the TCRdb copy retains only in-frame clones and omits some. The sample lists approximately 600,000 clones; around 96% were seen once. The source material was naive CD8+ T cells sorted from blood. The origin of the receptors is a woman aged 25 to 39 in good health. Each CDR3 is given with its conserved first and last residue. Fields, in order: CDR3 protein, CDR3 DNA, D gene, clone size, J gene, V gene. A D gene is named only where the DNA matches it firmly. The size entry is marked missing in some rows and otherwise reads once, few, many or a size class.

CDR3 protein: CASSTSDVFYEQYF
CDR3 DNA: TGTGCCAGTAGTACGTCGGACGTTTTTTACGAGCAGTACTTC
D gene: .
clone size: .
J gene: TRBJ2-7
V gene: TRBV19

CDR3 protein: CASSLGHNNEQFF
CDR3 DNA: TGCGCCAGCAGCTTGGGCCATAACAATGAGCAGTTCTTC
D gene: .
clone size: .
J gene: TRBJ2-1
V gene: TRBV5-1

CDR3 protein: CASWLGVEQYF
CDR3 DNA: TGTGCCAGCTGGTTAGGGGTCGAGCAGTACTTC
D gene: .
clone size: .
J gene: TRBJ2-7
V gene: TRBV2

CDR3 protein: CASSYGDRGIDIQYF
CDR3 DNA: TGTGCCAGCAGCTATGGGGACAGGGGGATTGACATTCAGTACTTC
D gene: TRBD1
clone size: .
J gene: TRBJ2-4
V gene: TRBV7-9

CDR3 protein: CASSLNPRAANFYEQYF
CDR3 DNA: TGTGCCAGCAGCTTAAACCCCCGGGCTGCCAATTTTTACGAGCAGTACTTC
D gene: .
clone size: once
J gene: TRBJ2-7
V gene: TRBV7-9

CDR3 protein: CASSPWETGEKLFF
CDR3 DNA: TGTGCCAGCAGTCCCTGGGAAACGGGTGAAAAACTGTTTTTT
D gene: .
clone size: .
J gene: TRBJ1-4
V gene: TRBV28

CDR3 protein: CATDDSSVETQYF
CDR3 DNA: TGTGCCACGGACGATTCTTCAGTGGAGACCCAGTACTTC
D gene: .
clone size: .
J gene: TRBJ2-5
V gene: TRBV2

CDR3 protein: CASSQVATGGANTEAFF
CDR3 DNA: TGCGCCAGCAGCCAAGTTGCGACAGGGGGCGCGAACACTGAAGCTTTCTTT
D gene: TRBD1
clone size: .
J gene: TRBJ1-1
V gene: TRBV4-1

CDR3 protein: CSVGGTSSAEQYF
CDR3 DNA: TGCAGCGTTGGGGGGACATCCTCGGCCGAGCAGTACTTC
D gene: .
clone size: .
J gene: TRBJ2-7
V gene: TRBV29-1

CDR3 protein: CASSPEWGGEDNEQFF
CDR3 DNA: TGCGCCAGCAGCCCCGAGTGGGGGGGTGAGGACAATGAGCAGTTCTTC
D gene: TRBD2
clone size: .
J gene: TRBJ2-1
V gene: TRBV4-1

CDR3 protein: CASSLVDNEQFF
CDR3 DNA: TGTGCCAGCAGCTTGGTCGATAATGAGCAGTTCTTC
D gene: .
clone size: .
J gene: TRBJ2-1
V gene: TRBV5-4

CDR3 protein: CAIREGQRAYEQYF
CDR3 DNA: TGTGCCATCAGGGAGGGACAGCGGGCCTACGAGCAGTACTTC
D gene: .
clone size: .
J gene: TRBJ2-7
V gene: TRBV10-3

CDR3 protein: CATSGLADKQETQYF
CDR3 DNA: TGTGCCACATCCGGACTAGCGGATAAACAAGAGACCCAGTACTTC
D gene: TRBD2
clone size: .
J gene: TRBJ2-5
V gene: TRBV19

CDR3 protein: CASSREGGTTYEQYF
CDR3 DNA: TGTGCCAGCAGCCGGGAGGGGGGCACCACCTACGAGCAGTACTTC
D gene: TRBD2
clone size: once
J gene: TRBJ2-7
V gene: TRBV27

CDR3 protein: CSVEDRGAGGYTF
CDR3 DNA: TGCAGCGTTGAAGATCGGGGGGCTGGTGGCTACACCTTC
D gene: .
clone size: .
J gene: TRBJ1-2
V gene: TRBV29-1

CDR3 protein: CASSEGRQPQHF
CDR3 DNA: TGCGCCAGCAGTGAAGGGAGGCAGCCCCAGCATTTT
D gene: .
clone size: .
J gene: TRBJ1-5
V gene: TRBV10-2

CDR3 protein: CASSGLVRSVDEQFF
CDR3 DNA: TGTGCCAGCAGCGGCCTCGTGCGGTCGGTCGATGAGCAGTTCTTC
D gene: .
clone size: once
J gene: TRBJ2-1
V gene: TRBV2

CDR3 protein: CASSEARETQYF
CDR3 DNA: TGTGCCAGCAGTGAAGCGCGTGAGACCCAGTACTTC
D gene: .
clone size: .
J gene: TRBJ2-5
V gene: TRBV6-1

CDR3 protein: CASSVDSHTEAFF
CDR3 DNA: TGCGCCAGCAGCGTGGACAGTCACACTGAAGCTTTCTTT
D gene: .
clone size: .
J gene: TRBJ1-1
V gene: TRBV5-1

CDR3 protein: CASSKRSLHNEQFF
CDR3 DNA: TGTGCCAGCAGTAAACGGAGTCTTCACAATGAGCAGTTCTTC
D gene: .
clone size: .
J gene: TRBJ2-1
V gene: TRBV27

CDR3 protein: CASSSDAMGGGGYTF
CDR3 DNA: TGTGCCAGCAGTTCCGATGCGATGGGAGGGGGAGGCTACACCTTC
D gene: .
clone size: .
J gene: TRBJ1-2
V gene: TRBV28

CDR3 protein: CSVQTGSNYGYTF
CDR3 DNA: TGCAGCGTCCAGACAGGCTCTAACTATGGCTACACCTTC
D gene: .
clone size: .
J gene: TRBJ1-2
V gene: TRBV29-1